This TCR beta chain is from a study of blood T cell repertoires in COVID-19. Study-wide context: Whether acute or convalescent, the COVID-19 samples came from the United States, Italy and Spain. Nucleic acid was either cDNA or gDNA, and it came from T cells, B-cell-depleted T cells, or PBMCs.

In the original workflow: Amplified reference gene primers provided the basis for estimating nucleated cell counts. Generated by immunoSEQ multiplex PCR, the TCRdb table keeps only in-frame clones and is missing some. V, J and clone size are taken as reported in that table, and D and trimming were inferred from the DNA itself. This sample has fewer than 95,000 clones; 87% occur once, and the top ten carry more than 14%. From germline, CDR1 is MNHEY and CDR2 SMNVEV (reference sequence). V was clipped by 6 bases and J by 3 bases, with 12 bases between them. This CDR3 is built from 13 residues. V gene TRBV27 combines with J gene TRBJ2-7, with D possibly matching TRBD1 (5 bases). The sequenced sample consisted of peripheral blood. The receptor was isolated from a male donor with acute or convalescent COVID-19. This CDR3 reads CASSQGHGYEQYF. The CDR3 DNA is TGTGCCAGCAGCCAGGGCCATGGCTACGAGCAGTACTTC.